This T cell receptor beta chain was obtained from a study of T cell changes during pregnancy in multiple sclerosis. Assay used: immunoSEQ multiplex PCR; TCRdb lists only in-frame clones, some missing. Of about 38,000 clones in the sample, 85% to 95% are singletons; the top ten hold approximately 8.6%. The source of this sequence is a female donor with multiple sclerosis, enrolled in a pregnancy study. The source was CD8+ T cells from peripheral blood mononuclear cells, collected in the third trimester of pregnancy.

CDR3 residues: CASSVSPGQTSRGYTF. CDR3 DNA: TGTGCCAGCAGCGTATCTCCGGGACAGACCTCTCGCGGCTACACCTTC. The V call is TRBV9, the J call TRBJ1-2, with 7 bases aligning to TRBD1. The CDR3 totals 16 residues. V trimming: 1 base; J trimming: 8 bases; junction bases outside the gene matches: 14. CDR1 is SGDLS and CDR2 is YYNGEE in the germline V gene.